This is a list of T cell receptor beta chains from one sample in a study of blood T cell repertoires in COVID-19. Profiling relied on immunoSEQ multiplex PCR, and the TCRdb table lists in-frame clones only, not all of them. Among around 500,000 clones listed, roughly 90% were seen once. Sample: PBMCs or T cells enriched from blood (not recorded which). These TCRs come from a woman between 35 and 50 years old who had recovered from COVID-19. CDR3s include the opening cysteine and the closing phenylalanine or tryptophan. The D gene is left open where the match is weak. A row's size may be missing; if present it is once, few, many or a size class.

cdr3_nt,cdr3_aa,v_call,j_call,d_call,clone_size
TGTGCCAGCAGCATTGGACTAGCGGGGAACATCGCGAACACCGGGGAGCTGTTTTTT,CASSIGLAGNIANTGELFF,TRBV5-8,TRBJ2-2,TRBD2,-
TGCGCCAGCAGCTTGGCCGGGACTAGAGGAGAGACCCAGTACTTC,CASSLAGTRGETQYF,TRBV5-1,TRBJ2-5,TRBD2,-
TGTGCCAGCAGCTTAGCTCGGGGGGATCACAGATACAATGAGCAGTTCTTC,CASSLARGDHRYNEQFF,TRBV7-9,TRBJ2-1,TRBD2,-
TGTGCCAGCAGACATCCGGGGGAAGAGACCCAGTACTTC,CASRHPGEETQYF,TRBV5-8,TRBJ2-5,-,-
TGTGCCAGCAGCATACGGGGGGCATCTGGTGAAGCTTTCTTT,CASSIRGASGEAFF,TRBV3-1/TRBV3-2,TRBJ1-1,-,-
TGTGCCAGCAGGTTAGCGGGTGGGTCCTACGAGCAGTACTTC,CASRLAGGSYEQYF,TRBV27,TRBJ2-7,TRBD2,-
TGTGCCAGCAGCCTCTTACGTTCGGGCACTGAAGCTTTCTTT,CASSLLRSGTEAFF,TRBV6-5,TRBJ1-1,-,-
TGTGCCACCAGCAGAGCCTCAGATACGCAGTATTTT,CATSRASDTQYF,TRBV15,TRBJ2-3,-,-
TGTGCCGGAGCGGGAGGACCATTAGATACGCAGTATTTT,CAGAGGPLDTQYF,TRBV5-4,TRBJ2-3,TRBD2,-
TGCGCCAGCGGGGGGAGCTCTCTCTTCTATGGCTACACCTTC,CASGGSSLFYGYTF,TRBV10-2,TRBJ1-2,-,few
TGTGCCAGCAGCCAAGATACAGGGCTGAACACTGAAGCTTTCTTT,CASSQDTGLNTEAFF,TRBV3-1/TRBV3-2,TRBJ1-1,-,once
TGTGCCAGCAGCTTATACGGGAGAGGAAACGGGGAGCTGTTTTTT,CASSLYGRGNGELFF,TRBV7-8,TRBJ2-2,-,-
TGTGCCATCAGCCGGGACAGGGGGAACTATGGCTACACCTTC,CAISRDRGNYGYTF,TRBV10-3,TRBJ1-2,TRBD1,few
TGTGCCAGTAGTTTCGGACAGGCCTACAATGAGCAGTTCTTC,CASSFGQAYNEQFF,TRBV19,TRBJ2-1,TRBD1,-
TGCGCCAGCAGGATGGATGGGAGCTCCTACGAGCAGTACTTC,CASRMDGSSYEQYF,TRBV5-1,TRBJ2-7,-,-
TGTGCCAGCAGTTCGGACAGGCGGTATGGCTACACCTTC,CASSSDRRYGYTF,TRBV6-5,TRBJ1-2,TRBD1,-
TGTGCCAGCAGCCCCCAGGCCCTAGCGGGAGTCCTCGCGGGCAATGAGCAGTTCTTC,CASSPQALAGVLAGNEQFF,TRBV7-2,TRBJ2-1,TRBD2,-
TGCGCCAGCAGCCGCCCCGTCGGGGGGCACTCTGGGGCCAACGTCCTGACTTTC,CASSRPVGGHSGANVLTF,TRBV4-1,TRBJ2-6,-,-
TGTGCCATTGCGGGACGGCCAACGGAGGATACGCAGTATTTT,CAIAGRPTEDTQYF,TRBV10-3,TRBJ2-3,-,-
TGTGCCAGCAGCAACTTCTCGCCAGGGGGCGCCGATCAGCCCCAGCATTTT,CASSNFSPGGADQPQHF,TRBV7-8,TRBJ1-5,TRBD1,-
TGTGCCAGCAGCTTGGCTAGCAGTAGCTCCTACGAGCAGTACTTC,CASSLASSSSYEQYF,TRBV5-4,TRBJ2-7,-,few
TGCGCCAGCAGCCAAGATTCTCTCACGGGGGGATCCGGAAACACCATATATTTT,CASSQDSLTGGSGNTIYF,TRBV4-1,TRBJ1-3,-,-